Listed here are 25 T cell receptor beta chains from one sample, sequenced in a study of CD8 T cells in ankylosing spondylitis. Whole-study results and caveats: Apparently characteristic of ankylosing spondylitis blood was a TCR beta motif (roughly eight highly homologous variants).

In TCRdb, the 5' RACE reads were re-called with MiXCR into one record per CDR3 protein. The sample holds under 550,000 distinct CDR3 sequences, 25% to 30% seen once. Which antigens these TCRs recognize remains unknown. The sequencing sample was made of blood, either unsorted or a sorted T cell fraction (not recorded which). The receptors originated from a male donor with ankylosing spondylitis.

The table lists this clonotype with a few counts. The chain has TRBV11-2 and TRBJ2-5, with TRBD2 as a possible D gene (6 bases). This CDR3 has 16 residues. The germline gives CDR1 SGHAT, CDR2 FQNNGV. The germline V and J ends were trimmed by 2 bases and 5 bases, with 18 bases remaining between them. The CDR3 bases are TGTGCCAGCAGCTTAAATCGCTTGGTCGCGGGGGAGACCCAGTACTTC. As protein: CASSLNRLVAGETQYF.

The chain carries TRBV5-1 and TRBJ1-2; D uncertain. The CDR3 runs to 12 residues. V gave up 0 bases and J gave up 13 bases, with 13 bases separating them. Per the germline V gene, CDR1 is SGHRS and CDR2 is YFSETQ. Here the CDR3 DNA reads TGCGCCAGCAGCTTGGAAGGCTCAGCGGTCACCTTC. Translated: CASSLEGSAVTF.

This clonotype was counted between two and nine times. V and J are TRBV3-1 and TRBJ2-1; D gene unclear. This CDR3 is 14 amino acids long. Germline CDR1 reads LGHDT; CDR2 reads YNNKEL (reference sequence). Trimming shortened V by 1 base and J by 12 bases, and 16 bases separated the two germline ends. The CDR3 loop reads CASSQASFGPGQFF. The CDR3 nucleotides are TGTGCCAGCAGCCAAGCCTCCTTTGGTCCCGGGCAGTTCTTC.

V usage is TRBV24-1 and J usage is TRBJ2-5; D might be TRBD2 (6 bases). Deletions cut 3 bases from V and 6 bases from J, with 10 bases between. The V gene's germline CDR1 is KGHDR and CDR2 SFDVKD. The CDR3 has 13 amino acids. The CDR3 here is CATSDGGIQTQYF. The CDR3 region has the DNA TGTGCCACCAGTGATGGGGGGATTCAGACCCAGTACTTC.

This chain joins TRBV19 and TRBJ1-1, with D possibly being TRBD1 (5 bases). The CDR3 length is 17 residues. Between the trimmed V and J ends, which lost 4 bases and 2 bases, there was a span of 20 bases. Germline CDR1 is LNHDA and CDR2 is SQIVND (reference sequence). CDR3 sequence: CASSTGRGRVNNTEAFF. The CDR3 nucleotides read TGTGCCAGTAGTACCGGAAGGGGCAGGGTCAATAACACTGAAGCTTTCTTT.

V is TRBV20-1 and J is TRBJ2-7, with TRBD2 matching over 8 bases. With V trimmed by 3 bases and J by 3 bases, 7 bases remained unmatched. Per germline, CDR1 DFQATT and CDR2 SNEGSKA (reference sequence). The CDR3 length is 14 residues. CDR3: CSASSSGSSYEQYF. CDR3 sequence (DNA): TGCAGTGCTAGCTCCAGCGGGAGTAGCTACGAGCAGTACTTC.

The chain employs TRBV4-2 and TRBJ2-5; 7 bases align to TRBD2. V lost 0 bases to trimming and J lost 3 bases; unmatched junction nucleotides: 10. This CDR3 contains 17 residues. CDR1 is LGHNA and CDR2 is YNFKEQ in the germline V gene. CDR3 coding DNA: TGTGCCAGCAGCCAAGAGGGGGATCGGCTAGCGGAAGAGACCCAGTACTTC. As protein: CASSQEGDRLAEETQYF.

This rearrangement joins TRBV20-1 to TRBJ2-1; 11 nucleotides match TRBD2. V dropped 2 bases and J dropped 9; count of bases not matched to a gene: 0. The CDR3 length is 12 residues. Per germline, CDR1 DFQATT and CDR2 SNEGSKA (reference sequence). CDR3: CSARLAGGEQFF. The CDR3 coding sequence is TGCAGTGCTAGACTAGCGGGAGGTGAGCAGTTCTTC.

This chain links TRBV15 with TRBJ2-1; D uncertain. The V and J ends lost 8 bases and 9 bases respectively, with 14 bases between them. The length of the CDR3 is 12 residues. Looked up from germline, CDR1 is LNHNV and CDR2 is YYDKDF (reference sequence). CDR3: CATAALISEQFF. As DNA, the CDR3 is TGTGCCACCGCGGCTTTAATAAGTGAGCAGTTCTTC.

This chain's CDR3 is CASSRWTSGTNTGELFF. CDR3 in DNA: TGTGCCAGCTCACGATGGACTAGCGGGACGAACACCGGGGAGCTGTTTTTT. The rearrangement joins TRBV18 to TRBJ2-2; 12 nucleotides match TRBD2. The CDR3 spans 17 residues. Germline V gene data show CDR1 as KGHSH and CDR2 as LQKENI. V trimming: 4 bases; J trimming: 0 bases; junction bases outside the gene matches: 3.

This clonotype was picked up a small number of times. The J gene is TRBJ2-3, the V gene TRBV11-2, with TRBD2 matching 12 bases. With V trimmed by 0 bases and J by 8 bases, 12 bases remained unmatched. The CDR3 extends over 18 amino acids. Germline V gene sequence: CDR1 SGHAT, CDR2 FQNNGV. The CDR3 coding sequence is TGTGCCAGCAGCTTAGATCTCGCGGCTAGCGGGAGGGTGGGTACGCAGTATTTT. The encoded protein is CASSLDLAASGRVGTQYF. The complete variable domain, with remaining parts taken from reference TRBV11-2 and TRBJ2-3, reads EAGVAQSPRYKIIEKRQSVAFWCNPISGHATLYWYQQILGQGPKLLIQFQNNGVVDDSQLPKDRFSAERLKGVDSTLKIQPAKLEDSAVYLCASSLDLAASGRVGTQYFGPGTRLTVL.

The V and J genes are TRBV5-1 and TRBJ2-1; D is undetermined. The CDR3 runs 13 residues. The V and J ends lost 2 bases and 4 bases respectively, with 7 bases between them. Germline CDR1 reads SGHRS; CDR2 reads YFSETQ. The CDR3 nucleotides are TGCGCCAGCAGCTTTGACACGTACAATGAGCAGTTCTTC. This sequence encodes CASSFDTYNEQFF.

Only a few counts were recorded for this clonotype. V gene TRBV5-1 combines with J gene TRBJ2-3; D is unclear. This CDR3 region has 12 residues. The V gene lost 4 bases and the J gene lost 7 bases, with 10 bases spanning the gap. Germline values: CDR1 SGHRS, CDR2 YFSETQ. This CDR3 reads CASSRGENTQYF. The CDR3 DNA reads TGCGCCAGCAGCCGCGGAGAGAATACGCAGTATTTT.

The chain is built from TRBV5-1 and TRBJ1-2, with a weak D call TRBD1 (6 bases). The CDR3 covers 12 residues. V lost 4 bases to trimming and J lost 5 bases, with 9 bases between them. CDR1 is SGHRS, CDR2 YFSETQ, per germline. DNA for the CDR3: TGCGCCAGCAGCGCTGGACAGTATGGCTACACCTTC. This codes for CASSAGQYGYTF.

The CDR3 spells CASSEARTGFEKLFF. CDR3 DNA sequence: TGTGCCAGCAGTGAAGCCCGGACAGGGTTTGAAAAACTGTTTTTT. The rearrangement uses TRBV2 and TRBJ1-4; 8 bases map to TRBD1. Germline V CDR1 and CDR2: SNHLY, FYNNEI. The CDR3 spans 15 residues. V lost 0 bases to trimming and J lost 7 bases; unmatched junction nucleotides: 4.

This clonotype has more than one count but fewer than ten. The chain carries TRBV20-1 and TRBJ2-2; the match to TRBD2 covers 13 bases. This CDR3 comprises 14 residues. Germline V gene lookup returns CDR1 DFQATT and CDR2 SNEGSKA (reference sequence). The CDR3 region has the DNA TGCAGCTCACCCGGACTAGCGGGAGCCGGGGAGCTGTTTTTT. This sequence encodes CSSPGLAGAGELFF.

This clonotype has a handful of counts. The chain recombines TRBV14 with TRBJ2-3, with 7 bases aligning to TRBD1. V was clipped by 0 bases and J by 1 base; unmatched bases: 7. The CDR3 runs 17 residues. Germline V gene data show CDR1 as SGHDN and CDR2 as FVKESK. The CDR3 protein is CASSQDRVGGGTDTQYF. CDR3 DNA: TGTGCCAGCAGCCAAGATCGGGTAGGGGGCGGCACAGATACGCAGTATTTT.

This chain uses TRBV29-1 with TRBJ1-1; TRBD1 is a possible D gene (6 bases). This CDR3 spans 12 amino acids. Trimming left V 0 bases short and J 8 bases short, with 10 bases between. The germline gives CDR1 SQVTM, CDR2 ANQGSEA. The CDR3 DNA reads TGCAGCGTTGAAGAACAGGGTCGGGAAGCTTTCTTT. Residues: CSVEEQGREAFF.

The V call is TRBV7-9, the J call TRBJ2-7, with D unresolved. With 6 bases removed from V and 1 base from J, the gap between germline ends came to 10 bases. CDR1 SEHNR and CDR2 FQNEAQ come from the germline V gene (reference sequence). This CDR3 is built from 13 residues. The CDR3 bases are TGTGCCAGCAGGCTAACTGGTTCCTACGAGCAGTACGTC. This translates into CASRLTGSYEQYV.

This rearrangement joins TRBV3-1 to TRBJ2-5, with a possible D match to TRBD1 (5 bases). Trimming shortened V by 1 base and J by 4 bases, and 10 bases separated the two germline ends. CDR1 is LGHDT, CDR2 YNNKEL, per germline (reference sequence). The CDR3 totals 14 residues. For the CDR3, the DNA is TGTGCCAGCAGCCAAGTTCGTGACAGAGAGACCCAGTACTTC. Translation: CASSQVRDRETQYF.

The chain joins TRBV11-1 to TRBJ2-3, with 7 bases fitting TRBD2. Trimming took 2 bases from V and 2 from J; bases not matched to a gene: 13. The CDR3 is made up of 18 amino acids. Germline values: CDR1 SGHAT, CDR2 FQDESV (reference sequence). In nucleotides, the CDR3 is TGTGCCAGCAGCTTATTGGGTCTAGCTAGCGGAGTCACAGATACGCAGTATTTT. Protein product: CASSLLGLASGVTDTQYF. The whole variable domain, remainder taken from reference TRBV11-1 and TRBJ2-3, is EAEVAQSPRYKITEKSQAVAFWCDPISGHATLYWYRQILGQGPELLVQFQDESVVDDSQLPKDRFSAERLKGVDSTLKIQPAELGDSAMYLCASSLLGLASGVTDTQYFGPGTRLTVL.

This clonotype showed up just a few times. The chain has TRBV5-1 and TRBJ1-2, with 9 nucleotides matching TRBD1. Germline trimming cut 3 bases from V and 0 bases from J; bases unmatched to any gene: 12. Germline loops: CDR1 SGHRS, CDR2 YFSETQ. CDR3 length equals 18 residues. In DNA, the CDR3 is TGCGCCAGCAGCTCGCCCCCGGGACAGGGAGGCTCTAACTATGGCTACACCTTC. This sequence encodes CASSSPPGQGGSNYGYTF.

This clonotype was picked up a small number of times. This chain connects TRBV20-1 to TRBJ2-1; TRBD2 might be the D (5 bases). The CDR3 is 14 amino acids. V lost 3 bases, J lost 3 bases, and 12 bases lay in between. Germline V gene data show CDR1 as DFQATT and CDR2 as SNEGSKA (reference sequence). CDR3 nucleotides: TGCAGTGCTAGGCTAGCCGGGCTCTACAATGAGCAGTTCTTC. It yields the protein CSARLAGLYNEQFF.

This chain uses TRBV5-5 with TRBJ1-1, with D unresolved. The V end lost 0 bases, the J end lost 8 bases, and 14 bases lay between the germline ends. Germline V gene sequence: CDR1 SGHKS, CDR2 YYEKEE (reference sequence). The CDR3 consists of 14 residues. CDR3 residues: CASSLASLLSEAFF. The DNA of the CDR3 is TGTGCCAGCAGCTTGGCATCTCTGCTCTCGGAAGCTTTCTTT.

The chain is built from TRBV11-2 and TRBJ1-4; D ambiguous. Germline values: CDR1 SGHAT, CDR2 FQNNGV. The V gene lost 4 bases and the J gene lost 8 bases, with 14 bases spanning the gap. This CDR3 has 14 amino acids. CDR3 in amino acids: CASSYPGDREKLFF. In DNA, the CDR3 is TGTGCCAGCAGCTACCCGGGCGACCGGGAAAAACTGTTTTTT.